This T cell receptor (beta chain) was captured by sequencing in a study of blood T cell repertoires in COVID-19 (TCRdb year 2020). General notes on the study: Collaborator samples came from the United States, Italy and Spain and covered acute and convalescent phases of COVID-19. The prospective study material was composed of cDNA or gDNA derived from T cells, B-cell-depleted T cells, or PBMCs. Where HLA class I and class II types were available, the types were taken from metadata supplied by the sample provider, not from assay-based typing. Samples were obtained from the ongoing ImmuneRACE study (first 160 participants) and from about 1,300 subjects provided by 6 global collaborators. Nearly every sample came with metadata listing a de-identified subject ID, COVID-19 status, age in years and sex. The dataset comprised deeply sampled blood TCRbeta repertoires from subjects exposed to, actively infected with, or recovered from COVID-19. The repertoires were released in a freely available public database meant as a resource for research on the immune response to SARS-CoV-2. Overall study outcomes, separate from this receptor: The quantity of clinical and demographic metadata differed by source and by participant and was supplied without curation.

Collaborating institutions collected whole blood in K2EDTA tubes following their own protocols. For TCRbeta analysis, collaborator samples were shipped as frozen whole blood, as isolated PBMCs, or as DNA extracted from either sample type. Via the germline V gene, CDR1 is SGHTA and CDR2 FQGNSA. The CDR3 numbers 16 residues from cysteine through phenylalanine. Of all the DNA, just the CDR3 is kept, 48 bases in frame from base 1. A distance of 9 bases separates the germline ends of V and J, which lose 0 bases and 0 bases respectively. TCRbeta CDR3 regions were amplified from genomic DNA by means of the immunoSEQ Assay, a bias-controlled multiplex PCR. On the authors' methods: The number of nucleated cells in each sample was estimated by amplification of reference gene primers within the assay. To quantify the absolute abundance of each unique TCRbeta CDR3 rearrangement, sequence reads were collapsed and filtered. For each sample, productive Simpson clonality was calculated as the square root of Simpson's diversity index over productive rearrangements. What TCRdb holds here is the immuneACCESS table cut down to in-frame rearrangements. Part of the clones is not present; checked against another copy, under half of the missing clones reflect an unresolved V gene, and the others are unexplained. D and trimming were read from the DNA, whereas the V and J calls and clone size are those reported in that table. This sample holds approximately 46,000 clones; 89% were observed only once. The ten largest make up less than 20% of the sample.

Comment on this clone: Its antigen is unknown. It has no much larger one-base neighbor in the sample; base qualities were not kept.

The sequence came from an older man with active COVID-19. This receptor chain uses TRBV7-2 and TRBJ1-5, with TRBD1 as a weak D call on 5 bases. Sequenced: peripheral blood. This receptor has the CDR3 CASSLAGGDSNQPQHF. The DNA sequence is TGTGCCAGCAGCTTAGCGGGGGGAGATAGCAATCAGCCCCAGCATTTT.